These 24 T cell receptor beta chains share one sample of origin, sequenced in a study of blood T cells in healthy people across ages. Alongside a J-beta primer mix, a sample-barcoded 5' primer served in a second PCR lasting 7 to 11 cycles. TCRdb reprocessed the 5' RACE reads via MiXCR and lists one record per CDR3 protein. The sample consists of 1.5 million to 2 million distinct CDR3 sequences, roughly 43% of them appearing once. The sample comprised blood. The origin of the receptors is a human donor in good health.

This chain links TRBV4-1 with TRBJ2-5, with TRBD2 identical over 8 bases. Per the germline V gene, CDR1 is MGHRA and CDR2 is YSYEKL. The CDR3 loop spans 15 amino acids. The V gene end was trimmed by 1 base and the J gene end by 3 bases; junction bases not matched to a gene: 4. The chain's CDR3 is CASSQGSGVEETQYF. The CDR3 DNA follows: TGCGCCAGCAGCCAAGGTAGCGGGGTGGAAGAGACCCAGTACTTC.

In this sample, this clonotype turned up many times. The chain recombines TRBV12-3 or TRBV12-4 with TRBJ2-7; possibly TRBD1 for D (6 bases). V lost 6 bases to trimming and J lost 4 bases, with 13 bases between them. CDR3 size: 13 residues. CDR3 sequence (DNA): TGTGCCAGCAGCCGAGGGGGTCTGTACGAGCAGTACTTC. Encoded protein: CASSRGGLYEQYF.

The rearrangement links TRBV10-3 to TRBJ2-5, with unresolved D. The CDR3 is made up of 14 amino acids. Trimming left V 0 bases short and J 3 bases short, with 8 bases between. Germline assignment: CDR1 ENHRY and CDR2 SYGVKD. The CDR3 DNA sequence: TGTGCCATCAGTGAGTCTGGTCACAAAGAGACCCAGTACTTC. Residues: CAISESGHKETQYF.

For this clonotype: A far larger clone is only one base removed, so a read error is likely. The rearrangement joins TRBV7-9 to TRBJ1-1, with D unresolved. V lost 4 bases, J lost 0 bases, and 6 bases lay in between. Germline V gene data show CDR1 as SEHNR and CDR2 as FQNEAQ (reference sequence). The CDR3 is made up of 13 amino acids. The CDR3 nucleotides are TGTGCCAGCAGCTGGTCCGTGAACACTGAAGCTTTCTTT. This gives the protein CASSWSVNTEAFF.

The CDR3 loop is CASSYSIILTIQPQHF. Written as DNA, the CDR3 is TGTGCCAGCAGTTACTCGATTATTCTCACGATTCAGCCCCAGCATTTT. The chain links TRBV6-2 or TRBV6-3 to TRBJ1-5; D call uncertain. The CDR3 covers 16 residues. CDR1 and CDR2 from the germline V gene are MNHEY and SVGEGT. The V and J ends lost 0 bases and 6 bases respectively, with 15 bases between them.

CDR3 coding DNA: TGTGCCAGCAGTTTACCCTTCGAGCGGGGGCTTGGGACTAATGAAAAACTGTTTTTT. Residues: CASSLPFERGLGTNEKLFF. This chain links TRBV28 with TRBJ1-4, with D perhaps TRBD1 (6 bases). The CDR3 totals 19 residues. Germline V gives CDR1 MDHEN, CDR2 SYDVKM. V gave up 2 bases and J gave up 2 bases, with 21 bases separating them. Based on the CDR3 plus reference TRBV28 and TRBJ1-4, the full variable domain is DVKVTQSSRYLVKRTGEKVFLECVQDMDHENMFWYRQDPGLGLRLIYFSYDVKMKEKGDIPEGYSVSREKKERFSLILESASTNQTSMYLCASSLPFERGLGTNEKLFFGSGTQLSVL.

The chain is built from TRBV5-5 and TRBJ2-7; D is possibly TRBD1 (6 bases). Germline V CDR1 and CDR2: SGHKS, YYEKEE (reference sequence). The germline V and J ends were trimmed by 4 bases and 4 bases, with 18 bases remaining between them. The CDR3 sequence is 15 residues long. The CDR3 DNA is TGTGCCAGCAGCCCTCTAGATGGGGGCGGTTACGAGCAGTACTTC. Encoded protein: CASSPLDGGGYEQYF. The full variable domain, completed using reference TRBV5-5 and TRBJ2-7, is DAGVTQSPTHLIKTRGQQVTLRCSPISGHKSVSWYQQVLGQGPQFIFQYYEKEERGRGNFPDRFSARQFPNYSSELNVNALLLGDSALYLCASSPLDGGGYEQYFGPGTRLTVT.

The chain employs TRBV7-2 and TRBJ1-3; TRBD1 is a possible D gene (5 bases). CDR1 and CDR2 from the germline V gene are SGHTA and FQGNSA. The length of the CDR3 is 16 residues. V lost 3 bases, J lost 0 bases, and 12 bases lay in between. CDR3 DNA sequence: TGTGCCAGCAGCTTCCTCGGGACGCGCTCTGGAAACACCATATATTTT. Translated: CASSFLGTRSGNTIYF.

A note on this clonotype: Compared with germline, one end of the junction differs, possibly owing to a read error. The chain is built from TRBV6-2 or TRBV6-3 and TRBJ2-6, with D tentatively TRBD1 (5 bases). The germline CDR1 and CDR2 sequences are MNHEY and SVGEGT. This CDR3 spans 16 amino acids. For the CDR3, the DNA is TGTGTCAGCAGTTACCTAATGGGGCGAGGGGCCAACGTCCTGACTTTC. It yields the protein CVSSYLMGRGANVLTF.

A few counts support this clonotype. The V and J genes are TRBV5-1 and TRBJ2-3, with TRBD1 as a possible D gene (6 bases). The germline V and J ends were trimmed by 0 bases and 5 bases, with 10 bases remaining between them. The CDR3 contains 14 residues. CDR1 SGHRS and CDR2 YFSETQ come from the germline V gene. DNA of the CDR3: TGCGCCAGCAGCTTGGGGGGGCTGAGAGATACGCAGTATTTT. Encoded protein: CASSLGGLRDTQYF.

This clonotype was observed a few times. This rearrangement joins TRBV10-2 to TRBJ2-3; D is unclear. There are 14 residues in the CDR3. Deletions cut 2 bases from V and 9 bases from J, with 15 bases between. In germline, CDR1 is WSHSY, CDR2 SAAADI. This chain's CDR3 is CASSEVPISGTQYF. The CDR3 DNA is TGCGCCAGCAGTGAGGTCCCCATTTCTGGGACGCAGTATTTT.

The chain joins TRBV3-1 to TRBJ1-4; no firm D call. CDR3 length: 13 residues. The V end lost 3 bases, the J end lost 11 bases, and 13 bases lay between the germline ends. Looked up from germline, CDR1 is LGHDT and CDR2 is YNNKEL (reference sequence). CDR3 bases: TGTGCCAGCAGCCAGGGCACTCTGAAGAAACTGTTTTTT. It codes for CASSQGTLKKLFF. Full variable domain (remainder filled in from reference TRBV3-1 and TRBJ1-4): DTAVSQTPKYLVTQMGNDKSIKCEQNLGHDTMYWYKQDSKKFLKIMFSYNNKELIINETVPNRFSPKSPDKAHLNLHINSLELGDSAVYFCASSQGTLKKLFFGSGTQLSVL.

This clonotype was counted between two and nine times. CDR3: CASSYGTYNGYTF. CDR3 in DNA: TGTGCCAGCAGCTACGGGACCTACAATGGCTACACCTTC. V gene TRBV5-6 combines with J gene TRBJ1-2; D is possibly TRBD1 (5 bases). V was shortened by 3 bases and J by 6 bases, with 12 bases between the two germline ends. The V gene's germline CDR1 is SGHDT and CDR2 YYEEEE. The CDR3 has 13 amino acids.

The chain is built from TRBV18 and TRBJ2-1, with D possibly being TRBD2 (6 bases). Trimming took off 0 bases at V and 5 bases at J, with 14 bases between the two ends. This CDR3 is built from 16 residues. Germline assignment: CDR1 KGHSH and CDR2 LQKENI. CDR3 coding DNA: TGTGCCAGCTCACCACCGAGGGGTCGGGGGAACAATGAGCAGTTCTTC. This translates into CASSPPRGRGNNEQFF.

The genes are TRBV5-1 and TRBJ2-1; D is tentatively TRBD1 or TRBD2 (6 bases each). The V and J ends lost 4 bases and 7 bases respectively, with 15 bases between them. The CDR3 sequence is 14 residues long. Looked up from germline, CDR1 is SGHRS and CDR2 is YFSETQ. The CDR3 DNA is TGCGCCAGCAGCACGGGGGCGGAGGGGAATGAGCAGTTCTTC. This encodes CASSTGAEGNEQFF.

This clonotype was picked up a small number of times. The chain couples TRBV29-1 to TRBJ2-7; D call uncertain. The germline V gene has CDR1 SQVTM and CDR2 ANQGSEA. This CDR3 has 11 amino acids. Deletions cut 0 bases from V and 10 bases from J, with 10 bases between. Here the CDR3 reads CSVEDVRDQYF. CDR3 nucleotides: TGCAGCGTTGAAGATGTGAGAGACCAGTACTTC.

The CDR3 DNA reads TGTGCCAGCAGTTTACCGACAGGGGAGTATCAGCCCCAGCATTTT. This codes for CASSLPTGEYQPQHF. The V call is TRBV28, the J call TRBJ1-5, with 8 bases identical to TRBD1. After removal of 2 bases from V and 5 bases from J, the junction contained 5 bases not matched to a gene. The CDR3 has 15 amino acids. Germline CDR1 is MDHEN and CDR2 is SYDVKM.

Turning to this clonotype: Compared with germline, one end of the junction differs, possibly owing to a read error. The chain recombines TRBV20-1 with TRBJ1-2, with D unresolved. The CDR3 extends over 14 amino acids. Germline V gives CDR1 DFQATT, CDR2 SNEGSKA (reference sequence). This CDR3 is CNAKLSPANYGYTF. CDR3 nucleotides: TGCAATGCTAAATTATCTCCAGCTAACTATGGCTACACCTTC.

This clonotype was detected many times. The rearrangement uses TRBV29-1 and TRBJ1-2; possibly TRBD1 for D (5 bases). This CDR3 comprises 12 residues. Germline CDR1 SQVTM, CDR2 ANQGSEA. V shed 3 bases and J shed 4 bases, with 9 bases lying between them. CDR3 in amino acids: CSVDTGVYGYTF. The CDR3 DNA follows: TGCAGCGTTGATACAGGTGTCTATGGCTACACCTTC. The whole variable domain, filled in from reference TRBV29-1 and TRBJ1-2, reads SAVISQKPSRDICQRGTSLTIQCQVDSQVTMMFWYRQQPGQSLTLIATANQGSEATYESGFVIDKFPISRPNLTFSTLTVSNMSPEDSSIYLCSVDTGVYGYTFGSGTRLTVV.

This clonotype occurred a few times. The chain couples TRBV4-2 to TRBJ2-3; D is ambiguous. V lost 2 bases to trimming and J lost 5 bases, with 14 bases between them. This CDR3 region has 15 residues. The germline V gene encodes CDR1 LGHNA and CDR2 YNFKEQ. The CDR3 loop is CASSQFLPGGDTQYF. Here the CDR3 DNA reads TGTGCCAGCAGCCAATTTTTGCCAGGTGGAGATACGCAGTATTTT.

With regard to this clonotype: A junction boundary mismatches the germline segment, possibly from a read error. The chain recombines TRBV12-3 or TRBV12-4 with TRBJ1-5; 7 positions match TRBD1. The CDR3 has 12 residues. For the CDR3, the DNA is TGTGCCAACAGTTCTACAGACAGGGCCCAGCATTTT. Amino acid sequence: CANSSTDRAQHF.

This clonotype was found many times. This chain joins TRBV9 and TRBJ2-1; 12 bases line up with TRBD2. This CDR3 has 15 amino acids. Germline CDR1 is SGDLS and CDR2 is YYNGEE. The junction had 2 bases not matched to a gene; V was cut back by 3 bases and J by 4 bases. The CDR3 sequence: CASSATSGGYNEQFF. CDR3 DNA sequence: TGTGCCAGCAGCGCCACTAGCGGGGGGTACAATGAGCAGTTCTTC.

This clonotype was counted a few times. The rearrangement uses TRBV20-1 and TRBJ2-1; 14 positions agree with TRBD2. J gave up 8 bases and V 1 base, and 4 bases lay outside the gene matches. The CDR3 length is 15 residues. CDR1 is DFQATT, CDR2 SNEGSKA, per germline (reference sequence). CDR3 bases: TGCAGTGCTAGAGGACTAGCGGGGGGGATCGATGAGCAGTTCTTC. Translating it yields CSARGLAGGIDEQFF.

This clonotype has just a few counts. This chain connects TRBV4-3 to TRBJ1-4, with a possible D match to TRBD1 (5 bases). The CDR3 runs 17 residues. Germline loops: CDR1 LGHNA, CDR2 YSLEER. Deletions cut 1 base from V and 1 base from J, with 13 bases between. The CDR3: CASSQVWRGLTNEKLFF. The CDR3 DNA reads TGCGCCAGCAGCCAAGTGTGGAGGGGACTAACTAATGAAAAACTGTTTTTT.